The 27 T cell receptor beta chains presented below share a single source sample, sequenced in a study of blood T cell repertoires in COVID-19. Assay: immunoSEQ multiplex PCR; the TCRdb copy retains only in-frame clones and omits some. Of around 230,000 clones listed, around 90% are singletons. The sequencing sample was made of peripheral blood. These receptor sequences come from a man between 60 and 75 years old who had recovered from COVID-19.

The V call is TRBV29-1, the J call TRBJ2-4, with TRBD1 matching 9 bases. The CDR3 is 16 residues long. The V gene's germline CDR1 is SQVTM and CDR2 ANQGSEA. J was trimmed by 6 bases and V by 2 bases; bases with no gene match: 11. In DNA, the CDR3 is TGCAGCGTTGAACGGACAGGGGTGTCGGGGGGAAACATTCAGTACTTC. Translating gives CSVERTGVSGGNIQYF.

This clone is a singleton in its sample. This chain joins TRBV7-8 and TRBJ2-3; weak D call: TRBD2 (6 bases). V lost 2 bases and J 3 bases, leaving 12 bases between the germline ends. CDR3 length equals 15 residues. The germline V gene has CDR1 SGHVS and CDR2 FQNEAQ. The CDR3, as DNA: TGTGCCAGCAGCTTATCCGGGAGCTTGACAGATACGCAGTATTTT. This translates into CASSLSGSLTDTQYF.

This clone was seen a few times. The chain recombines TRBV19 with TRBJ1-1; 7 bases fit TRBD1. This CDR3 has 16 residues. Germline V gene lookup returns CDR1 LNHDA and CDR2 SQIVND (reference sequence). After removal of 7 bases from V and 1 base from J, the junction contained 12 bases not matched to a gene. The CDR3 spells CASISLKQGRNTEAFF. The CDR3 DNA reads TGTGCCAGTATTTCTTTGAAACAGGGGCGGAACACTGAAGCTTTCTTT.

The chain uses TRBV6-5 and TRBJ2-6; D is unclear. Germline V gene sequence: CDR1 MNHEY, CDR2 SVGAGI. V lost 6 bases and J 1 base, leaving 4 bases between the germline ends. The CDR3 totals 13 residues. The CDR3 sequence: CASSKSGANVLTF. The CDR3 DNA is TGTGCCAGCAGCAAATCTGGGGCCAACGTCCTGACTTTC.

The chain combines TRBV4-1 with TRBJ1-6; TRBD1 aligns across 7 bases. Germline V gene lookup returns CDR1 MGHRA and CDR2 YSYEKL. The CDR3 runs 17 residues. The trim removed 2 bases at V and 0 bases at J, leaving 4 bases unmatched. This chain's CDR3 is CASSQRQGYSYNSPLHF. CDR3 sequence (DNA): TGCGCCAGCAGCCAACGACAGGGATACTCCTATAATTCACCCCTCCACTTT.

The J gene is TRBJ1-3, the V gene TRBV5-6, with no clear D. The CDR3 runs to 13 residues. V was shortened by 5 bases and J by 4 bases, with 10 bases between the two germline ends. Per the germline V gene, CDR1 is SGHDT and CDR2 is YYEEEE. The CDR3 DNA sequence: TGTGCCAGCAGTAAAATCGAGGGAAACACCATATATTTT. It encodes CASSKIEGNTIYF.

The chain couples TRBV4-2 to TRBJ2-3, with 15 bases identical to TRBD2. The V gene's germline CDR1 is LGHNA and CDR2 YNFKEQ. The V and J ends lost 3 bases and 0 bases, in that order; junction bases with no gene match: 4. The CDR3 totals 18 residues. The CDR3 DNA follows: TGTGCCAGCAGCCAGGGACTAGCGGGGGGTAAGAGCACAGATACGCAGTATTTT. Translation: CASSQGLAGGKSTDTQYF.

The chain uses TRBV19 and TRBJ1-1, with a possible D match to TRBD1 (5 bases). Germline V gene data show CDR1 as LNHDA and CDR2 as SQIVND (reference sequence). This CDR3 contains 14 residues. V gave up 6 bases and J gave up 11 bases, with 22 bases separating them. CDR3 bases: TGTGCCAGTAGGGGAGGACTGGGGCCAGCGGGGGCTTTCTTT. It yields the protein CASRGGLGPAGAFF. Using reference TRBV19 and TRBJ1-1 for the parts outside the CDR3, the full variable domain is DGGITQSPKYLFRKEGQNVTLSCEQNLNHDAMYWYRQDPGQGLRLIYYSQIVNDFQKGDIAEGYSVSREKKESFPLTVTSAQKNPTAFYLCASRGGLGPAGAFFGQGTRLTVV.

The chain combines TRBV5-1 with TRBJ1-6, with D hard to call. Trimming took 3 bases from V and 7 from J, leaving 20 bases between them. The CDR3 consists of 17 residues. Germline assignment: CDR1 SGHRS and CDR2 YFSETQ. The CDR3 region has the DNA TGCGCCAGCAGCTATACGGACCGGGGTTCCTCAAATTCACCCCTCCACTTT. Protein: CASSYTDRGSSNSPLHF. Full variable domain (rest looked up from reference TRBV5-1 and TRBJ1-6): KAGVTQTPRYLIKTRGQQVTLSCSPISGHRSVSWYQQTPGQGLQFLFEYFSETQRNKGNFPGRFSGRQFSNSRSEMNVSTLELGDSALYLCASSYTDRGSSNSPLHFGNGTRLTVT.

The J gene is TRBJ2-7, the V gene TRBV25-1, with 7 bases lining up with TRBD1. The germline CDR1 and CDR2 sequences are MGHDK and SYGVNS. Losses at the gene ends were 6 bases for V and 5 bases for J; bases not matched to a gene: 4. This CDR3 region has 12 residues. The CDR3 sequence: CASRRGLNEQYV. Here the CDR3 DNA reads TGTGCCAGCAGAAGGGGGCTAAACGAGCAGTACGTC.

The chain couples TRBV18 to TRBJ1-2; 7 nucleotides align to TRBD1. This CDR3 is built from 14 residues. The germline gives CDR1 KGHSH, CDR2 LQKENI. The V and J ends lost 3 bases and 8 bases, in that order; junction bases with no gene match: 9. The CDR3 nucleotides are TGTGCCAGCTCACCTGAGACAGGGCCGGAGGGCTACACCTTC. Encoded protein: CASSPETGPEGYTF.

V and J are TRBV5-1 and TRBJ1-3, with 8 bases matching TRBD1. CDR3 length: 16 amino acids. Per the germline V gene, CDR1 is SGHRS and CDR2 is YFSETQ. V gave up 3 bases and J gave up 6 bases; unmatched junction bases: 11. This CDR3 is CASSSGNAQGVNTIYF. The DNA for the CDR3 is TGCGCCAGCAGCTCCGGAAACGCACAGGGGGTAAACACCATATATTTT.

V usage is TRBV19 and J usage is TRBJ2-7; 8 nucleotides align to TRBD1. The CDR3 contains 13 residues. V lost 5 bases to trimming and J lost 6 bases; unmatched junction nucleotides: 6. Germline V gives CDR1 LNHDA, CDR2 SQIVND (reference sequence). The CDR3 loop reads CASSWTGRGEQYF. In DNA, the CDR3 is TGTGCCAGTAGTTGGACAGGGAGAGGCGAGCAGTACTTC.

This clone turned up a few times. CDR3 sequence: CASSRLGGYEQYF. Written as DNA, the CDR3 is TGTGCCAGCAGCCGCCTCGGGGGCTACGAGCAGTACTTC. The chain carries TRBV14 and TRBJ2-7, with a tentative D call TRBD2 (6 bases). V shed 4 bases and J shed 3 bases, with 10 bases lying between them. The germline gives CDR1 SGHDN, CDR2 FVKESK. This CDR3 has 13 residues.

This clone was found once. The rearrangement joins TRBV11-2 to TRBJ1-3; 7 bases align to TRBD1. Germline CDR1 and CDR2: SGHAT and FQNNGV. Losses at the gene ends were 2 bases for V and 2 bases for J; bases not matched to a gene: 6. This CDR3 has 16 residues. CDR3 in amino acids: CASSLRTGTPGNTIYF. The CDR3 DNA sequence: TGTGCCAGCAGCTTACGGACAGGTACCCCTGGAAACACCATATATTTT.

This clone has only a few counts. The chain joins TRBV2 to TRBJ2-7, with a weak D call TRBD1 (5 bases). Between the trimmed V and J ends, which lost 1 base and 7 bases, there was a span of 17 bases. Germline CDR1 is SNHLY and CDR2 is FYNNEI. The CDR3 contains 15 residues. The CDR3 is CASSEVGAHPGEQYF. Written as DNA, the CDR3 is TGTGCCAGCAGTGAAGTAGGGGCGCATCCGGGTGAGCAGTACTTC.

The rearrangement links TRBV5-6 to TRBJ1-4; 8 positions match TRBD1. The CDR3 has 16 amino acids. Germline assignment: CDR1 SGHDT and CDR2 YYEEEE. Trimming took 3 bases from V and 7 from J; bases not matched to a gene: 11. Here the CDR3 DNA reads TGTGCCAGCAGCTCGACAGGGGATGGTCGGGGTGAAAAACTGTTTTTT. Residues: CASSSTGDGRGEKLFF.

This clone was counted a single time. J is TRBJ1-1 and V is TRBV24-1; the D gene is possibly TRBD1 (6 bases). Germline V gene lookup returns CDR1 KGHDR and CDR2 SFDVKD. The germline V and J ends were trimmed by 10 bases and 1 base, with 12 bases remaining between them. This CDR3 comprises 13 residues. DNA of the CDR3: TGTGCCACGGACCAGGGGCGGAACACTGAAGCTTTCTTT. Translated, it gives CATDQGRNTEAFF.

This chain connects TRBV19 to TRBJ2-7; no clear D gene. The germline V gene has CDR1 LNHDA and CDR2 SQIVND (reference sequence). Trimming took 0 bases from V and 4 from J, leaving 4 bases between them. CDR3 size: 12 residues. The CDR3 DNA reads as TGTGCCAGTAGTATAGACAGTTACGAGCAGTACTTC. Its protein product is CASSIDSYEQYF.

The CDR3 coding sequence is TGTGCCAGCAGCCCCCCGGGGGATACGCAGTATTTT. The encoded protein is CASSPPGDTQYF. The V and J genes are TRBV11-2 and TRBJ2-3, with D tentatively TRBD2 (5 bases). The CDR3 is made up of 12 amino acids. Germline V gene data show CDR1 as SGHAT and CDR2 as FQNNGV. Trimming pared 5 bases from V and 6 bases from J, leaving 9 bases between.

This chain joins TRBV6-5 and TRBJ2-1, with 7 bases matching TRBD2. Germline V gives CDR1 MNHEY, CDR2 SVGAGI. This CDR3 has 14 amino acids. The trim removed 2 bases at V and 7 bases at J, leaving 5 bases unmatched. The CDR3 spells CASSYGSGVNEQFF. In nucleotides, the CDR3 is TGTGCCAGCAGTTACGGGAGCGGGGTAAATGAGCAGTTCTTC.

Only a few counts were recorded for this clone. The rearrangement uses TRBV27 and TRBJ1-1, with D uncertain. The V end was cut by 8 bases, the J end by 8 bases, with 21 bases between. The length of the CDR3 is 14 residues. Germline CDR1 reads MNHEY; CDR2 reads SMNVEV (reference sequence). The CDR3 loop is CASRSVQTMGEAFF. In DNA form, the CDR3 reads TGTGCCAGCCGTAGTGTACAGACTATGGGGGAAGCTTTCTTT.

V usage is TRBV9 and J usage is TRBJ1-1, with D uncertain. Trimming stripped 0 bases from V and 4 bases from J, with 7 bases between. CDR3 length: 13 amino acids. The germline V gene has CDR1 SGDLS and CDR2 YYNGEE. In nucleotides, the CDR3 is TGTGCCAGCAGCGTAGCTCAGTCCACTGAAGCTTTCTTT. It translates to CASSVAQSTEAFF.

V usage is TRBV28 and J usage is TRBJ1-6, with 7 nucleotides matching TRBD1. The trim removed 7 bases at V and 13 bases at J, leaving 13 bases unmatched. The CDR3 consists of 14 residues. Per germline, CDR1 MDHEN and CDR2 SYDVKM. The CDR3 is CASTPPRQGDPLHF. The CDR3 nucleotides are TGTGCCAGCACCCCCCCGAGACAGGGAGACCCCCTCCACTTT.

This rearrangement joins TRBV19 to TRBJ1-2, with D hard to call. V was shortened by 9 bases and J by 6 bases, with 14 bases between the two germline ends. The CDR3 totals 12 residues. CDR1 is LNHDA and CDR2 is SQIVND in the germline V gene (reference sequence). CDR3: CASQEVGHGYTF. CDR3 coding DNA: TGTGCCAGCCAAGAAGTGGGCCATGGCTACACCTTC.

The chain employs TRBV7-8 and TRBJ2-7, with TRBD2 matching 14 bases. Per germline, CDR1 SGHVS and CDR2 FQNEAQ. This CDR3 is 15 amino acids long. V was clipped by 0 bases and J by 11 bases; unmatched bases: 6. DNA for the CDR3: TGTGCCAGCAGCTTAGCGACTAGCGGGGGGGGACCCAAGTACTTC. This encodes CASSLATSGGGPKYF.

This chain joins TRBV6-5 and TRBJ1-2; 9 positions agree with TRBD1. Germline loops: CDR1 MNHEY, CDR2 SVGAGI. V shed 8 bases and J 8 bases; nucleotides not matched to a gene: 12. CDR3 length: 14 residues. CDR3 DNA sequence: TGTGCCAGCTATCGAACCCGGACAGGGGAAGGCTACACCTTC. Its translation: CASYRTRTGEGYTF.